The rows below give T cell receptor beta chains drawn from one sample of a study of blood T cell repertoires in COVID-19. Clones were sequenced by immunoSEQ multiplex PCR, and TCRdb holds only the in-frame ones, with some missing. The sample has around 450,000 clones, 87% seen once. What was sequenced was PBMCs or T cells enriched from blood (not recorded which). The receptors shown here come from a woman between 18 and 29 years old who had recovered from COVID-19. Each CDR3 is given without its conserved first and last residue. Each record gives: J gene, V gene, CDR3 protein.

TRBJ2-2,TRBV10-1,ASSPFRVAGELF
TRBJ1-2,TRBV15,ATSREGQGGANYGYT
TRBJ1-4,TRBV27,ASSSGDRATNEKLF
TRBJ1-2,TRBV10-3,AIKRGGNYGYT
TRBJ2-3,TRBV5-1,ASSLAPSGGTDTQY
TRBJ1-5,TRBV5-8,ASSLWGLWGGKEPQH
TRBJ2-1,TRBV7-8,ASSRVWRGFYNEQF
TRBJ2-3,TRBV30,ACEGAGGDTQY
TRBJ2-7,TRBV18,ASTRWGGPSYEQY
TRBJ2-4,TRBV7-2,ASSQRAQGAKNIQY
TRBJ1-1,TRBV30,AWSGSTANTEAF
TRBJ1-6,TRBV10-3,ATQEGVGNSPLH
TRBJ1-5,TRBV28,ASGAPYNQPQH
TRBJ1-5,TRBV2,ASSVPSFGQPQH
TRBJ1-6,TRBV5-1,ASSPYSEGNSPLH
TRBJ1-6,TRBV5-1,ASSLTGQDNSPLH
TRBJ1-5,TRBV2,ASSGGLPGDQPQH
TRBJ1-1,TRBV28,ASRRQGATEAF
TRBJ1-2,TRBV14,ASSQGAAGLPYGYT
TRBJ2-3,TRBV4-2,ASSQEVQPSGGAGTQY
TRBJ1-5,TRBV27,ASSLGWAPSQPQH
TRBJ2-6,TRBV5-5,ASSLRTGGVQGANVLT
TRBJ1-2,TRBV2,ASRGDTLYGYT
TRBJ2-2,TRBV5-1,ASSTDRANTGELF
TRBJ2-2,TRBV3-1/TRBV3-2,ASSRRGADGELF
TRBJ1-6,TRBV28,ASSAGQGYNSPLH
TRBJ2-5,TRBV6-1,ASSEGGTLRVWETQY
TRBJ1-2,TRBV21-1,ASRPRERKGYT
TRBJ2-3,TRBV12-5,ASGFPAGGQDTQY
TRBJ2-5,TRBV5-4,ASSLQRRGLALQETQY
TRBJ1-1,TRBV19,ASRTRDTRAF
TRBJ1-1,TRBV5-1,ASSLDIQGVAF
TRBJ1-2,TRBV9,ASSEDRGVEGYT
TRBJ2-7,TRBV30,AWSVGGAFPYEQY
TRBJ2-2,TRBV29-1,SVLMGGPTGELF
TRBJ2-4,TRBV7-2,ASSLEASGGALAKNIQY